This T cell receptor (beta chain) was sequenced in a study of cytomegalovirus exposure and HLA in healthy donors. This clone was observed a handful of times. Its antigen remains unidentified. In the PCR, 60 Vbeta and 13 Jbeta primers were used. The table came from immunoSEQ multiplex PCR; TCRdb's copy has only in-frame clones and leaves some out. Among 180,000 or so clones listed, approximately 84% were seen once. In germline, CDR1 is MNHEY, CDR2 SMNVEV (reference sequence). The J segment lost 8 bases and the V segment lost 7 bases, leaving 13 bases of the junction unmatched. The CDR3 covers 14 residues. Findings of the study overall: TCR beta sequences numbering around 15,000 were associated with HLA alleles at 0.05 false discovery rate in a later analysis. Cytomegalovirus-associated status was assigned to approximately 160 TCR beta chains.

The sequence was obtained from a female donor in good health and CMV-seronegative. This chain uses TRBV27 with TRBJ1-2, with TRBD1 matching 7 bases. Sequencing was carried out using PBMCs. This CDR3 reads CASNPGRGPHGYTF. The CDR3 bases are TGTGCCAGCAACCCGGGAAGGGGGCCGCACGGCTACACCTTC.